This T cell receptor beta chain derives from a study of cytomegalovirus exposure and HLA in healthy donors. Study conclusions and caveats: The productive fraction for most TCR beta V segments was about 87% or about 30% in an earlier analysis.

The study ran its PCR with 60 Vbeta and 13 Jbeta primers. Clones were sequenced by immunoSEQ multiplex PCR, and TCRdb holds only the in-frame ones, with some missing. The top ten hold less than 2% of the sample, which has roughly 140,000 clones, around 9.6% seen once. From germline, CDR1 is MRHNA and CDR2 SNTAGT. The CDR3 is made up of 15 amino acids. The V segment lost 5 bases and the J segment 3 bases; nucleotides outside the gene matches: 7. This clone was seen repeatedly, ten times or more. Its antigen is undetermined. V gene TRBV6-4 combines with J gene TRBJ2-3, with TRBD1 matching over 8 bases. The receptor comes from a male donor in good health and CMV-seronegative. Sequencing input: PBMCs. CDR3 nucleotide sequence: TGTGCCAGCAGTCCGACAGGGGAGGCGACAGATACGCAGTATTTT. As protein: CASSPTGEATDTQYF.